This T cell receptor beta chain was recorded in a study of cytomegalovirus exposure and HLA in healthy donors. The length of the CDR3 is 15 residues. Germline loops: CDR1 SGHRS, CDR2 YFSETQ. V shed 3 bases, J shed 6 bases, and the junction held 5 bases outside the gene matches. Amplification used 60 Vbeta primers and 13 Jbeta primers. Here immunoSEQ multiplex PCR was the method, and the copy in TCRdb shows in-frame clones only, minus some. The sample includes 130,000 to 150,000 clones, approximately 82% seen only once; the top ten take around 9.7%. The chain combines TRBV5-1 with TRBJ2-1; 11 bases agree with TRBD2. This receptor was taken from a woman aged 60-70 years in good health and CMV-seropositive. The sequenced sample consisted of PBMCs. CDR3 residues: CASSSPGTSGNEQFF. Written as DNA, the CDR3 is TGCGCCAGCAGCTCCCCCGGGACTAGCGGCAATGAGCAGTTCTTC.